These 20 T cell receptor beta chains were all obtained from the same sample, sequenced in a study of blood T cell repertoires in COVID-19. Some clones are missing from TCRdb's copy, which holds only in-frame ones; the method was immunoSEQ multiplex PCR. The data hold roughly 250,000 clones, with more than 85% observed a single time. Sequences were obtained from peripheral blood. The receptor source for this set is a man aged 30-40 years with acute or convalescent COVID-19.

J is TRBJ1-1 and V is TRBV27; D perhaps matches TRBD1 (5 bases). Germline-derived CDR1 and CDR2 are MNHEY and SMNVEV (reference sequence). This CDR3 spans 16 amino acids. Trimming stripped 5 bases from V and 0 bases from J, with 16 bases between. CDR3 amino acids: CASSLGSGLLNTEAFF. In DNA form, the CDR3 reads TGTGCCAGCAGTCTCGGCTCAGGGCTATTGAACACTGAAGCTTTCTTT.

CDR3 bases: TGCAGCGTTGATTCGGGACAGGGGTTTAGGGGGAATGAGCAGTTCTTC. Protein: CSVDSGQGFRGNEQFF. V gene TRBV29-1 combines with J gene TRBJ2-1, with TRBD1 matching over 10 bases. The trim removed 3 bases at V and 7 bases at J, leaving 12 bases unmatched. This CDR3 has 16 residues. Germline V gives CDR1 SQVTM, CDR2 ANQGSEA.

The CDR3 protein is CASSSTEASPQETQYF. As DNA, the CDR3 is TGTGCCAGCAGCTCCACCGAGGCTAGCCCTCAAGAGACCCAGTACTTC. The chain uses TRBV11-1 and TRBJ2-5, with D possibly TRBD2 on 5 matching bases. Per the germline V gene, CDR1 is SGHAT and CDR2 is FQDESV (reference sequence). The CDR3 extends over 16 amino acids. Trimming removed 4 bases at V and 2 bases at J, with 17 bases between.

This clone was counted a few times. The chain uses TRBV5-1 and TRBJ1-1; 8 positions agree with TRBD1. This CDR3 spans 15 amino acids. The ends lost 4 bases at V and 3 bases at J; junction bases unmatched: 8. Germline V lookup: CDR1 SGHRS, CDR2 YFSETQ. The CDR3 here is CASSQGQGVYTEAFF. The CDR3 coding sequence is TGCGCCAGCAGCCAAGGACAGGGTGTTTACACTGAAGCTTTCTTT. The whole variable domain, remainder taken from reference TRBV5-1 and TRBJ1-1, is KAGVTQTPRYLIKTRGQQVTLSCSPISGHRSVSWYQQTPGQGLQFLFEYFSETQRNKGNFPGRFSGRQFSNSRSEMNVSTLELGDSALYLCASSQGQGVYTEAFFGQGTRLTVV.

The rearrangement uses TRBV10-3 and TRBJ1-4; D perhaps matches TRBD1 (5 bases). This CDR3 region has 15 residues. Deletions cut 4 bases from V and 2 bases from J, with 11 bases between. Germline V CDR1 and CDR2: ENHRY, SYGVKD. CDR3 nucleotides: TGTGCCATCAGTGCACAGGTAGGCACTAATGAAAAACTGTTTTTT. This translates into CAISAQVGTNEKLFF.

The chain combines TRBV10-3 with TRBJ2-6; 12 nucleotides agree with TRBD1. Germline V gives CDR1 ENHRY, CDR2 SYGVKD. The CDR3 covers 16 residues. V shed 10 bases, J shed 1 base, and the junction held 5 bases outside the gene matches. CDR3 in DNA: TGTGCCACCTCGGGACAGGGGGCATCTGGGGCCAACGTCCTGACTTTC. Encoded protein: CATSGQGASGANVLTF.

The DNA for the CDR3 is TGCGCCAGCAGCTTGGAGGCAGGGAATCAGCCCCAGCATTTT. Translated, it gives CASSLEAGNQPQHF. The chain links TRBV5-1 to TRBJ1-5, with a possible D match to TRBD1 (5 bases). V was trimmed by 0 bases and J by 4 bases, leaving 8 bases between them. The germline gives CDR1 SGHRS, CDR2 YFSETQ. The CDR3 totals 14 residues.

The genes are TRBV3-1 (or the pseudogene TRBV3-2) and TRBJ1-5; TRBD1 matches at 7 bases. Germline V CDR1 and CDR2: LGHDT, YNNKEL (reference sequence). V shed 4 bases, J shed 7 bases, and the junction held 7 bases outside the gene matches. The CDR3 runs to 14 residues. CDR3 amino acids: CASSPSDRAQPQHF. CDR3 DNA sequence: TGTGCCAGCAGCCCTTCCGACAGGGCCCAGCCCCAGCATTTT.

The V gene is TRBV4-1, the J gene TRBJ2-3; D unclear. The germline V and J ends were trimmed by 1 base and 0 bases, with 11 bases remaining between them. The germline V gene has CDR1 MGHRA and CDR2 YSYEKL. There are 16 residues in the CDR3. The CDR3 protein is CASSQAAGTSTDTQYF. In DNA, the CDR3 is TGCGCCAGCAGCCAAGCAGCAGGTACTAGCACAGATACGCAGTATTTT.

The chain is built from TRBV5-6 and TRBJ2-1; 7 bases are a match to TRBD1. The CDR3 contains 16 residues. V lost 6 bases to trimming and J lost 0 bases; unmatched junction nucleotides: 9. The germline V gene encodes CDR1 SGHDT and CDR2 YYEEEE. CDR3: CASNHLTGFSYNEQFF. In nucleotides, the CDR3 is TGTGCCAGCAACCACCTGACAGGGTTCTCCTACAATGAGCAGTTCTTC.

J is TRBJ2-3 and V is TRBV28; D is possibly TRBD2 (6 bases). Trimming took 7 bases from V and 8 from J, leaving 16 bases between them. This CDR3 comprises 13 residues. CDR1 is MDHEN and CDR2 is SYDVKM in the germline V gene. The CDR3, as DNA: TGTGCCAGCATCACTGGAGGGGCGGGTACGCAGTATTTT. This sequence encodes CASITGGAGTQYF.

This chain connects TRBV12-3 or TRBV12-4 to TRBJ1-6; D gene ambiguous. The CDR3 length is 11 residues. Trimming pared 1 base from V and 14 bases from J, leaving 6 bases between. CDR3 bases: TGTGCCAGCAGTTTAGGGGAGTCCCTCCACTTT. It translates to CASSLGESLHF.

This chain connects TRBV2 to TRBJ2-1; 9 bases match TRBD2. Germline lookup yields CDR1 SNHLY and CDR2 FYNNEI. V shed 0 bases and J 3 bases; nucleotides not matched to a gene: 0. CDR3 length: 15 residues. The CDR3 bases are TGTGCCAGCAGTGAAGCTAGCGGGGGCTACAATGAGCAGTTCTTC. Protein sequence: CASSEASGGYNEQFF.

The CDR3 region is CASSLADRVGDEQFF. The CDR3 coding sequence is TGTGCCAGCAGCTTAGCGGACAGGGTGGGAGATGAGCAGTTCTTC. The rearrangement uses TRBV7-8 and TRBJ2-1; 8 nucleotides match TRBD1. The CDR3 spans 15 residues. Germline V gene sequence: CDR1 SGHVS, CDR2 FQNEAQ. Losses at the gene ends were 0 bases for V and 8 bases for J; bases not matched to a gene: 6. The variable domain in full, with the rest retrieved from reference TRBV7-8 and TRBJ2-1, is GAGVSQSPRYKVAKRGQDVALRCDPISGHVSLFWYQQALGQGPEFLTYFQNEAQLDKSGLPSDRFFAERPEGSVSTLKIQRTQQEDSAVYLCASSLADRVGDEQFFGPGTRLTVL.

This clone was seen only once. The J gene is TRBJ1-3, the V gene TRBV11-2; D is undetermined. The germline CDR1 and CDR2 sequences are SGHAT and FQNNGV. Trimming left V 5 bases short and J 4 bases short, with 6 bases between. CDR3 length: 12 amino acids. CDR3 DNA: TGTGCCAGCAGCATACAGGGAAACACCATATATTTT. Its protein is CASSIQGNTIYF. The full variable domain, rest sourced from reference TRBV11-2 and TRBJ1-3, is EAGVAQSPRYKIIEKRQSVAFWCNPISGHATLYWYQQILGQGPKLLIQFQNNGVVDDSQLPKDRFSAERLKGVDSTLKIQPAKLEDSAVYLCASSIQGNTIYFGEGSWLTVV.

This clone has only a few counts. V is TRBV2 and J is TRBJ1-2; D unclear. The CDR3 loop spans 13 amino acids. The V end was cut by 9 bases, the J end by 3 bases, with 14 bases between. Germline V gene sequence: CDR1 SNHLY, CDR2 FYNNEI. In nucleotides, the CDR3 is TGTGCCAGGCCCCAAGAGGGCGACTATGGCTACACCTTC. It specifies CARPQEGDYGYTF.

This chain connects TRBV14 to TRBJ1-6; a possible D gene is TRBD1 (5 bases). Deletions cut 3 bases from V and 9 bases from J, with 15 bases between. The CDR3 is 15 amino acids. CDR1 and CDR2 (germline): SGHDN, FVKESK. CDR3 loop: CASSQLGAAGSPLHF. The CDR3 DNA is TGTGCCAGCAGCCAGCTAGGGGCAGCTGGTTCACCCCTCCACTTT.

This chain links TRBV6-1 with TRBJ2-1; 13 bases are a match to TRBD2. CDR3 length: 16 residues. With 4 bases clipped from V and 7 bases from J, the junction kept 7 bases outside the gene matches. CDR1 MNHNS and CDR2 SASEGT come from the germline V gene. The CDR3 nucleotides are TGTGCCAGCAGTGGGAGGACTAGCGGGAGTGTAAATGAGCAGTTCTTC. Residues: CASSGRTSGSVNEQFF.

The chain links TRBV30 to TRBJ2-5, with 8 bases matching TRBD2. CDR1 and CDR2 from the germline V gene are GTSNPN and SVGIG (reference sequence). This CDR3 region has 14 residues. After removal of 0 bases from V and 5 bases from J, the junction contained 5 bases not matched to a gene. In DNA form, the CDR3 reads TGTGCCTGGAGTGTACGGGGGGGCGGGGAGACCCAGTACTTC. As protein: CAWSVRGGGETQYF.

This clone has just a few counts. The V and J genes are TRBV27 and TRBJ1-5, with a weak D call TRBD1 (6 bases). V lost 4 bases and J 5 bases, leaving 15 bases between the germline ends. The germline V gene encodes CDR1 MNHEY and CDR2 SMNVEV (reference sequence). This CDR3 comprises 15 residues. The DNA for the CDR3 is TGTGCCAGCAGTTGGGGGCCAATGGGGGATCAGCCCCAGCATTTT. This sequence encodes CASSWGPMGDQPQHF.